The entry below gives a single T cell receptor (beta chain) sequence along with its context. The record originates from a study of blood T cell repertoires in COVID-19. Whole-study context: PBMCs, B-cell-depleted T cells, or T cells were the source of the cDNA or gDNA that made up the material.

CDR3 length: 14 amino acids. Germline-derived CDR1 and CDR2 are LGHNA and YNFKEQ. V was cut by 3 bases and J by 5 bases, with 13 bases left in between. While infection was still active, Seattle patients were enrolled and then followed longitudinally. Libraries were prepared by immunoSEQ multiplex PCR; TCRdb keeps only in-frame clonotypes and omits some of them. This table has some 90,000 clones, around 90% appearing once. The V and J genes are TRBV4-2 and TRBJ2-5, with D perhaps TRBD2 (6 bases). This receptor was obtained from a man aged 50 to 59 with COVID-19, enrolled during active disease. The specimen sequenced was peripheral blood. The CDR3 DNA follows: TGTGCCAGCAGCCAGCCCCGACGGGGGGAGACCCAGTACTTC. This translates into CASSQPRRGETQYF.